The sequence of this T cell receptor (beta chain) was determined in a study of cytomegalovirus exposure and HLA in healthy donors. About the research overall: Clustering assigned about 80% of the approximately 370 genotyped donors to the Caucasian-associated ancestry cluster.

With 60 Vbeta and 13 Jbeta primers, the PCR was carried out. The assay was immunoSEQ multiplex PCR, and TCRdb's table has in-frame clones only and misses some. The profile shows about 110,000 clones, more than 65% of them singletons. Study-level findings and limits: Within a later analysis, the majority of CMV-associated TCR beta chains appeared HLA-restricted. Reportedly, a later analysis found an Asian-associated ancestry cluster had fewer N-insertions than the roughly 700-donor mean.

In the case of this clone: Antigen unknown.

The TCR was taken from a man aged 25-45 years in good health and CMV-seropositive. Sequenced material: PBMCs.

The CDR3 reads CASSGGAHGVSYEQYF. The CDR3 bases are TGTGCCAGCTCGGGCGGGGCCCACGGGGTATCCTACGAGCAGTACTTC. The genes are TRBV6-6 and TRBJ2-7, with a weak D call TRBD2 (6 bases). The length of the CDR3 is 16 residues. CDR1 and CDR2 (germline): MNHNY, SVGAGI (reference sequence). The V end was cut by 8 bases, the J end by 1 base, with 21 bases between.